Below, one TCR beta chain is given with its context. Its antigen specificity is not known. It has no much larger one-base neighbor in the sample; base qualities were not kept. According to the germline V gene, CDR1 reads MNHEY and CDR2 reads SVGEGT. There are 12 amino acids in the CDR3, from cysteine to phenylalanine inclusive. The only DNA kept is the CDR3, 36 bases in frame from the first base. V is clipped by 4 bases and J by 6 bases, and the sequence between their germline boundaries is 10 bases long. One collaborating source in Seattle enrolled patients during active infection and followed them longitudinally through the course of disease. Whole blood was collected in K2EDTA tubes by collaborating institutions according to the institutions' own protocols. For TCRbeta analysis, collaborators shipped samples in one of three forms: frozen whole blood, isolated PBMCs, or DNA extracted from either of those sample types.

The data originate from a study of blood T cell repertoires in COVID-19 (TCRdb year 2020). Context from the whole study: Samples from collaborators originated in the United States, Italy and Spain and spanned both the acute and convalescent phases of COVID-19. The prospective study material was composed of cDNA or gDNA derived from T cells, B-cell-depleted T cells, or PBMCs. Subjects who had been exposed to COVID-19, were actively infected with it, or had recovered from it provided the deeply sampled blood TCRbeta repertoires that made up the dataset. The repertoires were released in a freely available public database meant as a resource for research on the immune response to SARS-CoV-2. The samples were drawn from the first 160 participants of the ongoing ImmuneRACE study and from about 1,200 subjects provided by 6 global collaborators. The sample metadata nearly always contained a de-identified subject ID, COVID-19 status, age in years and sex. Where HLA class I and class II types were available, the types were taken from metadata supplied by the sample provider, not from assay-based typing.

The immunoSEQ Assay, a bias-controlled multiplex PCR, was used to amplify TCRbeta CDR3 regions from genomic DNA. As for the original processing: The number of nucleated cells in each sample was estimated from the amplification of reference gene primers within the assay. Sequence reads were collapsed and filtered to measure the absolute abundance of every unique TCRbeta CDR3 rearrangement. For each sample, productive Simpson clonality was calculated as the square root of Simpson's diversity index across productive rearrangements. TCRdb retrieved this table from immuneACCESS and kept in-frame rearrangements only. Not all clones are present; in checked studies, unresolved V genes account for under half, and no reason is known for the remainder. That table furnishes V, J and clone size, whereas the DNA furnished D and trimming. For this sample the table gives some 240,000 clones, of which about 82% were detected only once. About 2.5% of the sample belongs to the ten largest clones.

Study-level results and caveats: How much clinical and demographic metadata was included differed by source and by participant, and the metadata was provided uncurated.

The V gene is TRBV6-2 or TRBV6-3 and the J gene is TRBJ2-7; the D segment cannot be called with confidence. Sequencing input: peripheral blood. The TCR originated in a woman in her 70s with COVID-19, enrolled during active disease. The DNA sequence is TGTGCCAGCAGTTCTAGTTGGGTCGAGCAGTACTTC. Its protein reads: CASSSSWVEQYF.